One sample yielded the 20 T cell receptor beta chains listed below, sequenced in a study of tumor-infiltrating lymphocytes in primary liver carcinoma. Between 20 and 30 mg of unsorted bulk tissue served as the source from which RNA and DNA were co-extracted. With a constant-region primer, TCR beta cDNA was made from 500 ng of total RNA. Slightly modified ARM-PCR, run as three nested multiplex PCR rounds, produced the TCR beta libraries. Both of the initial two PCR rounds ran for nine to eleven cycles and employed TRBV1-TRBV30 forward primers alongside a C-beta reverse primer. Using its own MiXCR run on the multiplex PCR reads, TCRdb lists one record per CDR3 protein. Of approximately 190,000 distinct CDR3 sequences detected, around four fifths appear once; the ten largest clones hold 15% to 20%. The specimen sequenced was tumor tissue from primary liver carcinoma. Every receptor here comes from a man between 40 and 49 years old with primary liver carcinoma and hepatitis B virus infection.

On this clonotype itself: The junction does not match germline at one end; this may be a read error. This chain joins TRBV6-6 and TRBJ1-1; D possibly corresponds to TRBD1 (6 bases). The CDR3 is 13 residues long. Looked up from germline, CDR1 is MNHNY and CDR2 is SVGAGI (reference sequence). For the CDR3, the DNA is TGTGCCAGCAGCATAGGGGGGACCACTGATGCTTTCTTT. Its translation: CASSIGGTTDAFF.

Details on this clonotype: A read error may be the cause here, since a much bigger clone is one base away. CDR3: CAETGESAYEQYF. CDR3 DNA: TGCGCCGAAACCGGGGAGTCCGCCTACGAGCAGTACTTC. The rearrangement uses TRBV5-1 and TRBJ2-7; D perhaps matches TRBD2 (5 bases). There are 13 residues in the CDR3. The ends were cut back, 10 bases at V and 2 bases at J, with 16 bases in the middle. Germline-derived CDR1 and CDR2 are SGHRS and YFSETQ.

For this clonotype: A read error is likely, as this CDR3 ends without the conserved phenylalanine or tryptophan. The gene calls are TRBV4-1 and TRBJ1-3; D remains unclear. Germline V gene lookup returns CDR1 MGHRA and CDR2 YSYEKL. CDR3 size: 17 residues. The CDR3, as DNA: TGCGCCAGTAGCCAACAAAGAACGGCGGGAGTTGGAAACACCATATATTAT. It codes for CASSQQRTAGVGNTIYY.

In its sample, this clonotype was seen many times. This chain links TRBV6-1 with TRBJ1-1; D remains ambiguous. Between the trimmed V and J ends, which lost 2 bases and 1 base, there was a span of 8 bases. The CDR3 runs to 14 residues. In germline, CDR1 is MNHNS, CDR2 SASEGT. The CDR3 coding sequence is TGTGCCAGCAGTGAATCTCAGGAGAACACTGAAGCTTTCTTT. It encodes CASSESQENTEAFF.

About this clonotype itself: No DNA is shown, since the ends of the CDR3 on it are uncertain; the CDR3 is the one TCRdb lists. The chain recombines TRBV9 with TRBJ2-3; the D call of TRBD2 is as the table states it, not checked on the DNA. The CDR3 region is 17 residues in length, termini included. Germline loops: CDR1 SGDLS, CDR2 YYNGEE. The CDR3: CASSVGAGASGTDTHYF.

Comments on this clonotype: The junction departs from the called germline gene at one end, perhaps through a read error. This sequence joins TRBV14 and TRBJ2-7; maybe TRBD1 (6 bases). CDR1 and CDR2 from the germline V gene are SGHDN and FVKESK. This CDR3 has 13 residues. The DNA for the CDR3 is TGTACCAGCAACCGGCAGGGGATGGGTGAGCAGTACTTC. Protein sequence: CTSNRQGMGEQYF.

About this clonotype itself: A read error may account for a junction end that differs from germline. J is TRBJ2-7 and V is TRBV6-1; the D gene is possibly TRBD1 (5 bases). Germline V gene sequence: CDR1 MNHNS, CDR2 SASEGT. The CDR3 length is 18 residues. The CDR3 DNA sequence: TGTGCCAACAGTGAAGAGTCAAACAGGTGTATGGGCTCCTACGAGCAGTACTTC. It specifies CANSEESNRCMGSYEQYF.

The rearrangement joins TRBV6-6 to TRBJ2-7; D unclear. Germline CDR1 and CDR2: MNHNY and SVGAGI (reference sequence). The CDR3 loop spans 15 amino acids. Here the CDR3 reads CDNSYSSAAPYEQYF. In nucleotides, the CDR3 is TGTGACAACAGTTACTCGTCGGCGGCTCCCTACGAGCAGTACTTC.

The V call is TRBV30, the J call TRBJ2-1; no clear D. This CDR3 is built from 11 residues. The germline V gene has CDR1 GTSNPN and CDR2 SVGIG (reference sequence). DNA for the CDR3: TGTGCGTGGGTGGAATGCAATGAGCAGTTCTTC. It codes for CAWVECNEQFF.

This clonotype came up once. As the CDR3 is not closed by the conserved phenylalanine or tryptophan, this likely results from a read error. The limits of the CDR3 on the DNA are not certain, so only TCRdb's listed CDR3 is given. This chain joins TRBV11-1 and TRBJ2-4; TRBD2 is taken as the D call from the table, unchecked against the DNA. The CDR3 contains 17 residues when both ends are counted. The germline V gene has CDR1 SGHAT and CDR2 FQDESV (reference sequence). The CDR3 is CARRFPGTSGTKNIQYL.

The sample holds one count of this clonotype. Germline is not matched at one junction end, which may reflect a read error. This chain links TRBV11-1 with TRBJ2-4, with 11 bases identical to TRBD2. CDR3 length equals 17 residues. Looked up from germline, CDR1 is SGHAT and CDR2 is FQDESV (reference sequence). This chain's CDR3 is CVSSFPGTSGTQNIQYF. CDR3 sequence (DNA): TGTGTCAGCAGCTTTCCCGGGACTAGCGGAACCCAAAACATTCAATACTTC.

For this clonotype: At one of its ends the junction is not consistent with the germline gene, which may arise from a read error. This sequence joins TRBV12-3 or TRBV12-4 and TRBJ2-2; possible D gene TRBD2, 6 bases. The CDR3 consists of 11 residues. The CDR3 region has the DNA TGTGCCAGCATCAAAAACCGGGAGCTGTTATTT. The encoded protein is CASIKNRELLF.

This clonotype was counted ten times or more. The V and J genes are TRBV5-1 and TRBJ2-3; no clear D gene. The CDR3 sequence is 13 residues long. CDR1 is SGHRS and CDR2 is YFSETQ in the germline V gene. The ends were cut back, 2 bases at V and 4 bases at J, with 8 bases in the middle. The CDR3 sequence is CASSFSSADTQYF. CDR3 nucleotide sequence: TGCGCCAGCAGCTTTTCATCAGCAGATACGCAGTATTTT.

Remarks on this clonotype: This clone may be a read error of a much larger clone one base away. The V and J genes are TRBV5-1 and TRBJ1-2, with D perhaps matching TRBD1 (5 bases). The CDR3 length is 15 residues. Germline V lookup: CDR1 SGHRS, CDR2 YFSETQ. V was cut by 3 bases and J by 4 bases, with 16 bases left in between. Here the CDR3 DNA reads TGCGCCAGCAGCTACGACGGGGGAACGGTCTATGGCTACACCTTC. This encodes CASSYDGGTVYGYTF.

On this clonotype: One end of the junction does not line up with germline, which may come from a read error. J is TRBJ1-5 and V is TRBV6-5, with D perhaps matching TRBD1 (5 bases). There are 14 residues in the CDR3. The V gene's germline CDR1 is MNHEY and CDR2 SVGAGI. The CDR3 DNA reads TGTGCCAGCAGTTTCTCCAGGGATGATCAGCCCCATCATTTT. This sequence encodes CASSFSRDDQPHHF.

As concerns this clonotype: This sequence may be a read error, since a much larger clone differs from it by one base. This chain connects TRBV4-2 to TRBJ2-2, with TRBD1 as a possible D gene (6 bases). The CDR3 spans 19 residues. CDR1 LGHNA and CDR2 YNFKEQ come from the germline V gene. This chain's CDR3 is CTSSQDNGQPLLNTGELFF. DNA of the CDR3: TGTACCAGCAGCCAAGATAATGGACAGCCCCTTCTGAACACCGGGGAGCTGTTTTTT.

This clonotype came up a few times. Being one base from a much bigger clone, this may be a read error. V is TRBV6-1 and J is TRBJ2-7, with D possibly matching TRBD2 (5 bases). Germline CDR1 reads MNHNS; CDR2 reads SASEGT. The V and J ends lost 6 bases and 0 bases respectively, with 15 bases between them. This CDR3 region has 15 residues. In DNA form, the CDR3 reads TGTGCCAGCAGGGACCTTAGCGAGACCTCCTACGAGCAGTACTTC. This gives the protein CASRDLSETSYEQYF.

Comments on this clonotype: A junction boundary mismatches the germline segment, possibly from a read error. This sequence joins TRBV4-3 and TRBJ2-4, with D uncertain. Germline lookup yields CDR1 LGHNA and CDR2 YSLEER. The CDR3 loop spans 14 amino acids. The CDR3 region has the DNA TGCGCCAGCAACCAAGGGTTTCGAATGGGCACTCAGTACTTC. As protein: CASNQGFRMGTQYF.

The CDR3 DNA is TGTGCCAGCAGTCCACTTCGACAGGGAACTAGGGGTGAGCAGTTCTTC. It encodes CASSPLRQGTRGEQFF. The rearrangement uses TRBV2 and TRBJ2-7, with 7 nucleotides matching TRBD1. The DNA end favors TRBJ2-1, so the J call may be wrong. This CDR3 region has 16 residues. Germline lookup yields CDR1 SNHLY and CDR2 FYNNEI.

This clonotype has only one observation. The rearrangement joins TRBV29-1 to TRBJ2-5, with 12 bases that match TRBD2. Germline CDR1 is SQVTM and CDR2 is ANQGSEA. Unmatched junction bases numbered 13, after V lost 7 bases and J lost 4 bases. The CDR3 is 16 amino acids. The CDR3 loop is CSAYTSPGLAGETQYF. The CDR3 nucleotides read TGCAGCGCCTACACATCTCCGGGACTAGCGGGAGAGACCCAGTACTTC.